The 4 T cell receptor beta chains reported below all come from one sample, sequenced in a study of OX40 agonist ivuxolimab in advanced cancers. Data came from immunoSEQ multiplex PCR; TCRdb stores just in-frame clones and leaves some out. Of 35,000 to 45,000 clones listed, around 90% were seen once; the top ten hold around 28%. Sequencing was performed on CD4+ or CD8+ T cells sorted from blood, taken in a trial of the OX40 agonist ivuxolimab. Source of these receptors: an adult with an advanced solid tumor such as melanoma, head and neck, liver or kidney cancer.

This chain joins TRBV5-4 and TRBJ2-1; the D gene is possibly TRBD2 (6 bases). CDR3 length: 14 amino acids. Between the trimmed V and J ends, which lost 1 base and 7 bases, there was a span of 12 bases. The germline CDR1 and CDR2 sequences are SGHNT and YYREEE (reference sequence). The CDR3 DNA reads as TGTGCCAGCAGCTTGCGCGGGGCAGAGAATGAGCAGTTCTTC. It codes for CASSLRGAENEQFF.

The V and J genes are TRBV6-5 and TRBJ2-3, with a possible D match to TRBD1 (5 bases). This CDR3 comprises 15 residues. CDR1 is MNHEY and CDR2 is SVGAGI in the germline V gene. V was trimmed by 10 bases and J by 0 bases, leaving 17 bases between them. The DNA for the CDR3 is TGTGCCACCGAAAAGGACACCACTAGCACAGATACGCAGTATTTT. Residues: CATEKDTTSTDTQYF.

The gene calls are TRBV7-9 and TRBJ1-1; D gene unclear. The CDR3 is 13 amino acids. Trimming removed 8 bases from V and 1 base from J, with 11 bases in between. Per the germline V gene, CDR1 is SEHNR and CDR2 is FQNEAQ (reference sequence). CDR3: CASLASGNTEAFF. For the CDR3, the DNA is TGTGCCAGCCTTGCGTCGGGGAACACTGAAGCTTTCTTT. The full variable domain, completed using reference TRBV7-9 and TRBJ1-1, is DTGVSQNPRHKITKRGQNVTFRCDPISEHNRLYWYRQTLGQGPEFLTYFQNEAQLEKSRLLSDRFSAERPKGSFSTLEIQRTEQGDSAMYLCASLASGNTEAFFGQGTRLTVV.

The V call is TRBV2, the J call TRBJ2-7; D unresolved. In germline, CDR1 is SNHLY, CDR2 FYNNEI. V lost 1 base to trimming and J lost 6 bases, with 13 bases between them. The CDR3 is 14 residues long. The CDR3 is CASSEGGSFSEQYF. The CDR3 DNA follows: TGTGCCAGCAGTGAAGGGGGTAGCTTCTCCGAGCAGTACTTC.